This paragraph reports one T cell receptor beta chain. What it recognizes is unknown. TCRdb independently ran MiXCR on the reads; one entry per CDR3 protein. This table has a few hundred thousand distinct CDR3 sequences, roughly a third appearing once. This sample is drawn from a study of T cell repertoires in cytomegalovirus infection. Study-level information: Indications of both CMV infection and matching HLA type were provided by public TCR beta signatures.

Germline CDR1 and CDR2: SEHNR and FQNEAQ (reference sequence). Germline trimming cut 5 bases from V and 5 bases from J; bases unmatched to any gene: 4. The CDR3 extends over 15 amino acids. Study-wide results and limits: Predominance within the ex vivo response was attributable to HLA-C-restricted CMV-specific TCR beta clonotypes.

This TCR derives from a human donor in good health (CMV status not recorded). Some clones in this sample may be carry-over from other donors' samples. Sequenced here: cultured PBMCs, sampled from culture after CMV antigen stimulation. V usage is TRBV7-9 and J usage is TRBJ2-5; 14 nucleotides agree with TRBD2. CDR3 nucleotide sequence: TGTGCCAGCAGCGGGACTAGCGGGAGATTGGAGACCCAGTACTTC. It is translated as CASSGTSGRLETQYF.